This T cell receptor beta chain is drawn from a study of CD8 T cells in Susac syndrome. Reverse transcription of roughly 0.5 to 1 ug RNA was performed with random hexamers. One entry per CDR3 protein results from TCRdb running MiXCR on the immunoSEQ multiplex PCR reads. The table lists about 300,000 distinct CDR3 sequences, 70% to 90% of them singletons. CDR3 size: 15 residues. The V and J ends lost 3 bases and 6 bases respectively, with 17 bases between them. Germline CDR1 and CDR2: SEHNR and FQNEAQ (reference sequence). Sequenced material: CD8+ T cells from PBMCs. The rearrangement joins TRBV7-9 to TRBJ1-2; D unresolved. The receptor's source is a human donor with multiple sclerosis. CDR3 sequence reads: CASSFPGVSVHGYTF. CDR3 DNA: TGTGCCAGCAGCTTTCCCGGGGTCAGTGTACATGGCTACACCTTC.